The subject of this entry is one TCR beta chain. Its antigen is still unknown. As to time point: week 23, last vaccination. Doses comprised 300 ug of mutant IDH1 20-mer peptide each, plus topical imiquimod. These data belong to a study of a mutant IDH1 vaccine in newly diagnosed glioma. The data were produced by immunoSEQ multiplex PCR, yet TCRdb's version contains in-frame clones alone and is incomplete. The table shows about 20,000 clones, with approximately 82% occurring only once. This CDR3 comprises 15 residues. CDR1 SQVTM and CDR2 ANQGSEA come from the germline V gene. The junction had 10 bases not matched to a gene; V was cut back by 5 bases and J by 6 bases.

The sequencing here drew on PBMCs, taken from a glioma patient whose treatment included an IDH1 peptide vaccine. The sequence was obtained from a man aged 25-45 years with glioma. The chain is built from TRBV29-1 and TRBJ1-5; 10 bases align to TRBD1. The DNA of the CDR3 is TGCAGCGTTATGACAGGGGGCGGTTTGGGTCAGCCCCAGCATTTT. It translates to CSVMTGGGLGQPQHF.